Given below is one T cell receptor beta chain in context. The V and J ends lost 4 bases and 4 bases, in that order; junction bases with no gene match: 14. This CDR3 contains 18 residues. Looked up from germline, CDR1 is SEHNR and CDR2 is FQNEAQ (reference sequence). The PCR ran on 60 Vbeta and 13 Jbeta primers. Authors' methods: Counted up in a later analysis, unique TCR beta chains came to about 80 million, with around 10 million shared. The data were produced by immunoSEQ multiplex PCR, yet TCRdb's version contains in-frame clones alone and is incomplete. D and trimming come from the DNA, and the V and J calls and clone size come from that table. This table holds around 140,000 clones, just under 80% found once. Likely unrecorded immune exposures existed in these nominally healthy donors. The record originates from a study of cytomegalovirus exposure and HLA in healthy donors.

The chain carries TRBV7-9 and TRBJ2-7; 12 bases fit TRBD2. This clonotype originated in a woman under 30 in good health and CMV-seronegative. Source material: PBMCs. DNA for the CDR3: TGTGCCAGCAGCTCAAGCAGTCGACTAGCGGGAGCTGGTTACGAGCAGTACTTC. Translation: CASSSSSRLAGAGYEQYF.